The 27 T cell receptor beta chains in this list originate from one sample, sequenced in a study of shared clonotypes between healthy human individuals. This table comes from immunoSEQ multiplex PCR, and its TCRdb copy is limited to in-frame clones, with some not included. The repertoire has over 2 million clones, about 95% of them found once; the top ten carry about 1.1%. Only CD45RO-negative cells positively selected for CCR7 counted as naive CD8 cells, so terminally differentiated effector memory CD45RA+ cells were excluded. The sequenced material came from naive CD8+ T cells sorted from blood. The receptors stem from a man between 18 and 35 years old in good health.

The CDR3, as DNA: TGCGCCAGCAGCTTGAGCGGACCCTTCTACAATGAGCAGTTCTTC. Amino acids: CASSLSGPFYNEQFF. V is TRBV5-1 and J is TRBJ2-1; perhaps TRBD2 as D (5 bases). The germline CDR1 and CDR2 sequences are SGHRS and YFSETQ. The CDR3 sequence is 15 residues long. The V end lost 1 base, the J end lost 3 bases, and 11 bases lay between the germline ends.

V is TRBV6-5 and J is TRBJ2-5, with 9 bases lining up with TRBD2. The junction had 9 bases not matched to a gene; V was cut back by 6 bases and J by 4 bases. Germline-derived CDR1 and CDR2 are MNHEY and SVGAGI. The CDR3 extends over 15 amino acids. As DNA, the CDR3 is TGTGCCAGCAGCCGACTAGCGGCGAAATTAGAGACCCAGTACTTC. Its protein is CASSRLAAKLETQYF.

V and J are TRBV7-9 and TRBJ2-1; 11 bases agree with TRBD1. With V trimmed by 5 bases and J by 4 bases, 4 bases remained unmatched. Germline CDR1 is SEHNR and CDR2 is FQNEAQ (reference sequence). The CDR3 covers 15 residues. CDR3 protein: CASSAGTGGYNEQFF. CDR3 DNA: TGTGCCAGCAGCGCTGGGACAGGGGGTTACAATGAGCAGTTCTTC.

The sample holds a few counts of this clone. This chain connects TRBV5-5 to TRBJ2-7; D might be TRBD1 or TRBD2, each matching 5 bases. Germline V gene sequence: CDR1 SGHKS, CDR2 YYEKEE (reference sequence). This CDR3 is 11 amino acids long. Trimming took 5 bases from V and 13 from J, leaving 16 bases between them. The CDR3 DNA sequence: TGTGCCAGCAGGGGGGACGGCCTGAGCTACTTC. As protein: CASRGDGLSYF.

The V and J genes are TRBV7-2 and TRBJ2-1; D unclear. Trimming left V 1 base short and J 8 bases short, with 18 bases between. Germline V CDR1 and CDR2: SGHTA, FQGNSA. The CDR3 consists of 16 residues. The DNA for the CDR3 is TGTGCCAGCAGCTTAGTTGACACAAGTTTGGTCCATGAGCAGTTCTTC. It specifies CASSLVDTSLVHEQFF.

The V call is TRBV9, the J call TRBJ2-1, with 9 positions matching TRBD2. J gave up 5 bases and V 2 bases, and 11 bases lay outside the gene matches. The CDR3 loop spans 17 amino acids. Germline assignment: CDR1 SGDLS and CDR2 YYNGEE. The CDR3 sequence: CASSVKRGAPSHNEQFF. The CDR3 coding sequence is TGTGCCAGCAGCGTCAAGCGGGGGGCCCCTTCCCACAATGAGCAGTTCTTC.

Concerning this clone itself: A read error may produce the germline difference seen at one junction end. The V gene is TRBV6-5, the J gene TRBJ2-7, with unresolved D. Looked up from germline, CDR1 is MNHEY and CDR2 is SVGAGI. CDR3 length equals 13 residues. The CDR3 DNA follows: TGTGCCAGCAGTTACTCAGAGTCCTTCGAGCAGTACTTC. It translates to CASSYSESFEQYF.

The rearrangement links TRBV4-3 to TRBJ2-3; D remains ambiguous. The CDR3 extends over 16 amino acids. Germline CDR1 reads LGHNA; CDR2 reads YSLEER. V was pared by 1 base and J by 3 bases, with 14 bases between. CDR3 sequence (DNA): TGCGCCAGCAGCCAAGTGTGGGGTACGGGTACAGATACGCAGTATTTT. It encodes CASSQVWGTGTDTQYF.

The chain employs TRBV7-9 and TRBJ1-1, with no clear D. Germline values: CDR1 SEHNR, CDR2 FQNEAQ (reference sequence). This CDR3 contains 14 residues. V lost 5 bases and J 2 bases, leaving 12 bases between the germline ends. The CDR3 loop is CASSLVLVNTEAFF. Written as DNA, the CDR3 is TGTGCCAGCAGCCTAGTTCTAGTTAACACTGAAGCTTTCTTT.

The chain is built from TRBV9 and TRBJ1-2; D gene unclear. V dropped 0 bases and J dropped 4 bases, with 16 bases sitting between them. The length of the CDR3 is 16 residues. Germline V lookup: CDR1 SGDLS, CDR2 YYNGEE. The CDR3 region has the DNA TGTGCCAGCAGCGTAGAGAGGGAAAAAGTTGCCTATGGCTACACCTTC. Protein product: CASSVEREKVAYGYTF.

This clone was recorded only once. The chain is built from TRBV25-1 and TRBJ2-5; 7 nucleotides agree with TRBD2. CDR3 length: 15 residues. V trimming: 5 bases; J trimming: 1 base; junction bases outside the gene matches: 7. Germline V gene lookup returns CDR1 MGHDK and CDR2 SYGVNS. CDR3 region: CASSNLAGFQETQYF. CDR3 in DNA: TGTGCCAGCAGTAACTTAGCGGGCTTCCAAGAGACCCAGTACTTC.

On this clone: The germline gene is not matched at one end of the junction; a read error may be the cause. The chain employs TRBV5-8 and TRBJ2-7; perhaps D is TRBD1 or TRBD2 (5 bases each). The CDR3 loop spans 16 amino acids. Germline assignment: CDR1 SGHTS and CDR2 YDEGEE. Here the CDR3 reads CASTPLNWYFGDEQHF. The CDR3 bases are TGTGCCAGCACCCCATTGAATTGGTATTTCGGGGACGAGCAGCACTTC.

The V call is TRBV5-1, the J call TRBJ2-7; D might be TRBD1 (5 bases). CDR1 is SGHRS, CDR2 YFSETQ, per germline. The CDR3 runs 14 residues. Deletions cut 3 bases from V and 3 bases from J, with 13 bases between. The CDR3 DNA follows: TGCGCCAGCAGCTCTTGGGGTCAGGGCTACGAGCAGTACTTC. Its translation is CASSSWGQGYEQYF.

V is TRBV6-5 and J is TRBJ1-1; D is ambiguous. The CDR3 spans 15 residues. Trimming cost V 8 bases and J 0 bases, with 16 bases left between them. Germline loops: CDR1 MNHEY, CDR2 SVGAGI. The CDR3: CASRIGRGMNTEAFF. CDR3 nucleotide sequence: TGTGCCAGCCGAATCGGGCGTGGCATGAACACTGAAGCTTTCTTT.

The chain recombines TRBV19 with TRBJ2-7; weak D call: TRBD2 (6 bases). CDR1 LNHDA and CDR2 SQIVND come from the germline V gene (reference sequence). V lost 3 bases, J lost 3 bases, and 12 bases lay in between. The CDR3 has 14 amino acids. CDR3 bases: TGTGCCAGTAGTATGTTCGCGGGGAACTACGAGCAGTACTTC. Protein sequence: CASSMFAGNYEQYF.

J is TRBJ2-1 and V is TRBV6-1; D call uncertain. Germline V gives CDR1 MNHNS, CDR2 SASEGT. The V and J ends lost 6 bases and 2 bases respectively, with 5 bases between them. This CDR3 comprises 12 residues. In DNA form, the CDR3 reads TGTGCCAGCAGATTACCCTACAATGAGCAGTTCTTC. Translating it yields CASRLPYNEQFF.

The rearrangement uses TRBV10-3 and TRBJ1-1; D not resolved. Trimming took 11 bases from V and 4 from J, leaving 20 bases between them. The CDR3 contains 14 residues. In germline, CDR1 is ENHRY, CDR2 SYGVKD. The CDR3: CAVCREVIGTEAFF. The CDR3 region has the DNA TGTGCCGTCTGCCGCGAAGTTATAGGCACTGAAGCTTTCTTT.

This clone is a singleton in its sample. This rearrangement joins TRBV4-3 to TRBJ2-2; either TRBD1 or TRBD2 may fit D (5 bases each). The CDR3 is made up of 16 amino acids. The germline V gene has CDR1 LGHNA and CDR2 YSLEER. V dropped 0 bases and J dropped 4 bases, with 12 bases sitting between them. This chain's CDR3 is CASSQEFRAGTGELFF. The CDR3 bases are TGCGCCAGCAGCCAAGAGTTCAGGGCGGGCACCGGGGAGCTGTTTTTT.

The chain uses TRBV6-5 and TRBJ1-2; unclear D gene. Deletions cut 2 bases from V and 6 bases from J, with 7 bases between. CDR1 and CDR2 from the germline V gene are MNHEY and SVGAGI. The length of the CDR3 is 12 residues. The CDR3 coding sequence is TGTGCCAGCAGTTACGGAGCTGATGGCTACACCTTC. Translating it yields CASSYGADGYTF.

The chain links TRBV30 to TRBJ2-3, with 10 bases aligning to TRBD2. CDR3 length equals 14 residues. Germline CDR1 GTSNPN, CDR2 SVGIG (reference sequence). The V and J ends lost 5 bases and 1 base, in that order; junction bases with no gene match: 3. CDR3: CAWALAGGTDTQYF. The DNA of the CDR3 is TGTGCCTGGGCCCTAGCGGGAGGCACAGATACGCAGTATTTT. The whole variable domain, remainder taken from reference TRBV30 and TRBJ2-3, is SQTIHQWPATLVQPVGSPLSLECTVEGTSNPNLYWYRQAAGRGLQLLFYSVGIGQISSEVPQNLSASRPQDRQFILSSKKLLLSDSGFYLCAWALAGGTDTQYFGPGTRLTVL.

The chain uses TRBV28 and TRBJ1-5; D unclear. V gave up 8 bases and J gave up 3 bases, with 14 bases separating them. The CDR3 is 14 residues long. Germline loops: CDR1 MDHEN, CDR2 SYDVKM. The CDR3 spells CASGIPLDNQPQHF. The CDR3 coding sequence is TGTGCCAGCGGGATCCCTCTTGACAATCAGCCCCAGCATTTT.

V gene TRBV5-6 combines with J gene TRBJ2-1, with 8 bases identical to TRBD1. Looked up from germline, CDR1 is SGHDT and CDR2 is YYEEEE. V dropped 2 bases and J dropped 5; count of bases not matched to a gene: 6. The CDR3 is 15 residues long. Written as DNA, the CDR3 is TGTGCCAGCAGCTTCGCAGGACAGGGAGACAATGAGCAGTTCTTC. It translates to CASSFAGQGDNEQFF.

DNA for the CDR3: TGTGCCAGCAGCCCCCTAGCTGGGATTGAGACCCAGTACTTC. Protein product: CASSPLAGIETQYF. This sequence joins TRBV9 and TRBJ2-5, with D possibly TRBD2 on 5 matching bases. Germline V gene lookup returns CDR1 SGDLS and CDR2 YYNGEE. V was cut by 4 bases and J by 5 bases, with 15 bases left in between. The CDR3 is 14 amino acids.

Note on this clone: The sample contains more than one DNA sequence encoding this CDR3. The chain carries TRBV19 and TRBJ1-1, with D hard to call. Trimming stripped 6 bases from V and 1 base from J, with 9 bases between. This CDR3 is 13 amino acids long. Germline V lookup: CDR1 LNHDA, CDR2 SQIVND (reference sequence). The CDR3 loop reads CASSLTENTEAFF. DNA for the CDR3: TGTGCCAGTAGCTTAACAGAGAACACTGAAGCTTTCTTT.

V and J are TRBV7-9 and TRBJ2-5; D perhaps matches TRBD2 (5 bases). The CDR3 runs to 15 residues. Germline CDR1 is SEHNR and CDR2 is FQNEAQ (reference sequence). V lost 1 base and J 4 bases, leaving 13 bases between the germline ends. DNA for the CDR3: TGTGCCAGCAGCTTAGGTCGGGAAGGAAGAGAGACCCAGTACTTC. It yields the protein CASSLGREGRETQYF.

The chain is built from TRBV28 and TRBJ1-5, with 8 bases aligning to TRBD1. The germline V gene encodes CDR1 MDHEN and CDR2 SYDVKM. The CDR3 totals 15 residues. V shed 6 bases and J 2 bases; nucleotides not matched to a gene: 6. The CDR3 sequence: CASSLGQAGNQPQHF. The CDR3 DNA sequence: TGTGCCAGCAGCCTGGGACAGGCTGGCAATCAGCCCCAGCATTTT.

The chain employs TRBV11-2 and TRBJ2-7; TRBD2 might be the D (5 bases). The germline V gene encodes CDR1 SGHAT and CDR2 FQNNGV. V was trimmed by 1 base and J by 0 bases, leaving 10 bases between them. The length of the CDR3 is 15 residues. CDR3 residues: CASSLGWGASYEQYF. In DNA form, the CDR3 reads TGTGCCAGCAGCTTAGGATGGGGAGCCTCCTACGAGCAGTACTTC.